This T cell receptor beta chain comes out of a study of blood T cell repertoires in COVID-19 (dated by TCRdb to the early 2020s). In terms of the full investigation: The collaborator samples originated in the United States, Italy and Spain and spanned the acute and convalescent phases of COVID-19. Where available, HLA class I and class II types were obtained from metadata supplied by the sample provider rather than from assay-based typing. Deeply sampled blood TCRbeta repertoires from subjects exposed to, actively infected with, or recovered from COVID-19 were included in the dataset. The sample metadata nearly always contained a de-identified subject ID, COVID-19 status, age in years and sex. The prospective study material was composed of cDNA or gDNA derived from T cells, B-cell-depleted T cells, or PBMCs. A freely available public database, intended as a resource for researchers studying the immune response to SARS-CoV-2, is where the repertoires were released. The samples were drawn from two sources: the first 160 participants of the ongoing ImmuneRACE study, and 1,200 or so subjects contributed by 6 global collaborators. Beyond this particular receptor, the publication reports: Clinical and demographic metadata were provided uncurated, with the amount varying by source and participant.

Each collaborating institution followed its own protocols to collect whole blood in K2EDTA tubes. For TCRbeta analysis, collaborators shipped samples in one of three forms: frozen whole blood, isolated PBMCs, or DNA extracted from either of those sample types. In regard to this clone: Its target antigen remains unknown. No base quality information exists; no much larger clone differs at one position.

TCRbeta CDR3 regions were amplified from genomic DNA by means of the immunoSEQ Assay, a bias-controlled multiplex PCR. The original methods were these. Nucleated cell counts per sample were estimated from amplification of reference gene primers within the assay. Sequence reads were collapsed and filtered to measure the absolute abundance of every unique TCRbeta CDR3 rearrangement. For each sample, productive Simpson clonality was calculated as the square root of Simpson's diversity index over productive rearrangements. The clones in this table, taken by TCRdb from immuneACCESS, are in-frame only. Not every clone is retained; where verified, under half of the shortfall comes from an unresolved V gene, and the cause of the rest is unknown. V, J and clone size were drawn from that table, and D and trimming were deduced from the DNA. This sample has roughly 100,000 clones in its table, and around 76% of those were observed once. Around 19% of the sample is in the top ten clones.

The germline V gene gives CDR1 as SNHLY and CDR2 as FYNNEI. Germline trimming: 6 bases from V, 3 bases from J; junction bases outside gene matches: 0. The CDR3 contains 13 residues, cysteine and phenylalanine counted. Only the CDR3 portion is preserved as DNA: 39 bases, with reading frame beginning at the first base. This receptor was identified in a woman aged 70 to 79 with acute or convalescent COVID-19. Sequenced input: peripheral blood. The chain links TRBV2 with TRBJ2-3, with TRBD1 matching 10 junction bases. In nucleotides, the sequence is TGTGCCAGCAGGGGACAGGGGACAGATACGCAGTATTTT. This sequence encodes CASRGQGTDTQYF.